The 32 T cell receptor beta chains below were found in one sample sequenced in a study of T-cell reconstitution after alpha-beta-depleted transplantation in children. Unique molecular identifiers were built into the TCRbeta library. One entry per CDR3 protein results from TCRdb running MiXCR on the PCR reads. Of 600,000 to 700,000 distinct CDR3 sequences listed, 13% are singletons. Sequenced here: PBMCs, sampled before TCRalphabeta/CD19-depleted stem cell transplant. These TCRs come from a girl aged 2 to 9 with congenital amegakaryocytic thrombocytopenia, due to receive a stem cell transplant.

This clonotype came up many times. The chain uses TRBV7-2 and TRBJ2-1; 9 bases are shared with TRBD2. From germline, CDR1 is SGHTA and CDR2 FQGNSA. This CDR3 region has 17 residues. V lost 5 bases, J lost 4 bases, and 12 bases stayed unmatched. The CDR3 spells CASSPDRLREGYNEQFF. The CDR3 DNA reads as TGTGCCAGCAGCCCCGATAGATTGCGGGAGGGATACAATGAGCAGTTCTTC.

Only a few counts were recorded for this clonotype. The DNA for the CDR3 is TGTGCCAGTAGTCCCTTCCTGACAGGGGTGTACGAGCAGTACTTC. This codes for CASSPFLTGVYEQYF. The chain employs TRBV19 and TRBJ2-7; 8 nucleotides match TRBD1. The V gene end was trimmed by 5 bases and the J gene end by 4 bases; junction bases not matched to a gene: 10. CDR1 is LNHDA and CDR2 is SQIVND in the germline V gene (reference sequence). CDR3 length: 15 amino acids.

To note about this clonotype: A single base separates this from a much larger clone, so it may be a read error. The chain carries TRBV12-3 or TRBV12-4 and TRBJ2-7; D unresolved. Trimming took off 11 bases at V and 3 bases at J, with 17 bases between the two ends. This CDR3 spans 13 amino acids. The CDR3 spells CAGGPGSHYEQYF. CDR3 coding DNA: TGTGCCGGCGGCCCGGGCTCTCACTACGAGCAGTACTTC.

CDR3 nucleotides: TGTGCCAGCAGCTTGGCAGGGGTTGGCCACGAGCAGTACTTC. Amino acid sequence: CASSLAGVGHEQYF. This chain connects TRBV5-5 to TRBJ2-7, with a tentative D call TRBD1 (6 bases). The CDR3 is made up of 14 amino acids. CDR1 SGHKS and CDR2 YYEKEE come from the germline V gene (reference sequence). V lost 0 bases to trimming and J lost 5 bases, with 12 bases between them.

This clonotype was seen more than once but under ten times. This chain joins TRBV30 and TRBJ1-5, with TRBD1 identical over 11 bases. Germline trimming cut 5 bases from V and 7 bases from J; bases unmatched to any gene: 4. Germline V gene lookup returns CDR1 GTSNPN and CDR2 SVGIG (reference sequence). The CDR3 loop spans 13 amino acids. CDR3 amino acids: CAWGQGASQPQHF. For the CDR3, the DNA is TGTGCCTGGGGACAGGGGGCTTCCCAGCCCCAGCATTTT.

The chain is built from TRBV6-1 and TRBJ2-3, with D tentatively TRBD2 (5 bases). Germline V gives CDR1 MNHNS, CDR2 SASEGT. V was pared by 8 bases and J by 0 bases, with 12 bases between. The CDR3 extends over 14 amino acids. The CDR3 protein is CASHQLESTDTQYF. For the CDR3, the DNA is TGTGCCAGCCACCAACTAGAGAGCACAGATACGCAGTATTTT.

Ten or more counts support this clonotype. The chain is built from TRBV12-3 or TRBV12-4 and TRBJ2-3, with D perhaps being TRBD1 or TRBD2 (5 bases each). The CDR3 consists of 15 residues. The V end lost 3 bases, the J end lost 2 bases, and 12 bases lay between the germline ends. In nucleotides, the CDR3 is TGTGCCAGCAGTTTCCGGGGCCGTTACACAGATACGCAGTATTTT. It specifies CASSFRGRYTDTQYF.

The chain links TRBV10-2 to TRBJ2-3; D remains ambiguous. CDR1 and CDR2 from the germline V gene are WSHSY and SAAADI. The CDR3 covers 12 residues. V was clipped by 6 bases and J by 6 bases, with 10 bases between them. Written as DNA, the CDR3 is TGCGCCAGCAGACACCCCAATGATACGCAGTATTTT. Its protein product is CASRHPNDTQYF.

CDR3 region: CASSPGDPKDTEAFF. The DNA for the CDR3 is TGCGCCAGCAGCCCGGGCGACCCGAAAGACACTGAAGCTTTCTTT. J is TRBJ1-1 and V is TRBV5-1; no reliable D call. Germline CDR1 SGHRS, CDR2 YFSETQ. V dropped 4 bases and J dropped 3 bases, with 16 bases sitting between them. This CDR3 comprises 15 residues.

This clonotype was counted once. A much bigger clone sits one base away, suggesting this may be a read error. This chain links TRBV28 with TRBJ2-2; 11 bases match TRBD2. The CDR3 totals 17 residues. The germline CDR1 and CDR2 sequences are MDHEN and SYDVKM. CDR3 residues: CTSSQTTSGRSSGELFF. CDR3 bases: TGTACCAGCAGTCAAACAACTAGCGGGAGATCTTCCGGGGAGCTGTTTTTT.

Many counts were recorded for this clonotype. The chain joins TRBV7-2 to TRBJ2-2, with a possible D match to TRBD1 (6 bases). The CDR3 has 15 residues. The V end lost 0 bases, the J end lost 4 bases, and 9 bases lay between the germline ends. Germline V CDR1 and CDR2: SGHTA, FQGNSA. CDR3 sequence: CASSLAPRGTGELFF. CDR3 DNA: TGTGCCAGCAGCTTAGCCCCCAGGGGCACCGGGGAGCTGTTTTTT.

The rearrangement links TRBV5-1 to TRBJ2-3; 9 bases line up with TRBD1. Germline CDR1 reads SGHRS; CDR2 reads YFSETQ. The ends lost 7 bases at V and 3 bases at J; junction bases unmatched: 12. The CDR3 is 16 residues long. The CDR3 protein is CASGYAGTGTTDTQYF. The CDR3 DNA reads as TGCGCCAGCGGGTATGCCGGGACAGGGACGACAGATACGCAGTATTTT.

This clonotype has a count of ten or more. The gene calls are TRBV28 and TRBJ2-2; D not certain. Trimming stripped 6 bases from V and 6 bases from J, with 11 bases between. The length of the CDR3 is 13 residues. Germline lookup yields CDR1 MDHEN and CDR2 SYDVKM. The CDR3 spells CASRDRRAGELFF. The DNA of the CDR3 is TGTGCCAGCAGAGACCGAAGGGCCGGGGAGCTGTTTTTT.

This clonotype occurred many times. The rearrangement links TRBV12-3 or TRBV12-4 to TRBJ1-1, with D possibly TRBD1 on 5 matching bases. Between the trimmed V and J ends, which lost 1 base and 7 bases, there was a span of 13 bases. CDR3 size: 14 residues. CDR3 amino acids: CASSLVSRGLEAFF. The CDR3 nucleotides read TGTGCCAGCAGTTTAGTTTCCCGGGGACTTGAAGCTTTCTTT.

V is TRBV10-1 and J is TRBJ2-7; 7 bases map to TRBD2. This CDR3 region has 12 residues. The V segment lost 6 bases and the J segment 7 bases; nucleotides outside the gene matches: 6. Germline CDR1 reads WNHNN; CDR2 reads SYGVQD (reference sequence). In DNA form, the CDR3 reads TGCGCCAGCAGCGGGCCCGGGGGGGAGCAGTACTTC. Its translation: CASSGPGGEQYF.

At least ten counts were recorded for this clonotype. The V gene is TRBV28, the J gene TRBJ2-7, with 14 bases fitting TRBD2. V lost 6 bases and J lost 5; bases outside the gene matches: 12. The germline gives CDR1 MDHEN, CDR2 SYDVKM. The CDR3 has 17 residues. CDR3 DNA: TGTGCCAGCAGCCCCACCGGGACTAGCGGGAGTTTCAACGAGCAGTACTTC. This gives the protein CASSPTGTSGSFNEQYF.

Remarks on this clonotype: With a much larger clone just one base away, this may be a read error. The V gene is TRBV28, the J gene TRBJ2-2; D call uncertain. This CDR3 contains 14 residues. V lost 5 bases, J lost 5 bases, and 12 bases lay in between. CDR1 MDHEN and CDR2 SYDVKM come from the germline V gene. The CDR3 nucleotides are TGTGCCAGCAGTCCCCTGATAGATACCGGGGAGCTGTTTTTT. This translates into CASSPLIDTGELFF.

The table lists this clonotype with a few counts. The chain employs TRBV5-8 and TRBJ2-1; D perhaps matches TRBD2 (6 bases). Trimming took off 3 bases at V and 2 bases at J, with 9 bases between the two ends. This CDR3 spans 14 amino acids. Germline lookup yields CDR1 SGHTS and CDR2 YDEGEE. The CDR3 here is CASSWGLAYNEQFF. Here the CDR3 DNA reads TGTGCCAGCAGCTGGGGACTCGCCTACAATGAGCAGTTCTTC.

This clonotype has ten or more counts. DNA of the CDR3: TGCGCCAGCACACCCGGGACGCATCGCTACGAGCAGTACTTC. This translates into CASTPGTHRYEQYF. The rearrangement uses TRBV5-1 and TRBJ2-7, with D perhaps given as TRBD1 or TRBD2 (5 bases each). Germline-derived CDR1 and CDR2 are SGHRS and YFSETQ. Trimming cost V 6 bases and J 3 bases, with 16 bases left between them. The CDR3 spans 14 residues.

In this sample, this clonotype turned up many times. V and J are TRBV7-2 and TRBJ2-1; 8 nucleotides match TRBD2. The CDR3 has 15 residues. In germline, CDR1 is SGHTA, CDR2 FQGNSA. The J segment lost 4 bases and the V segment lost 1 base, leaving 3 bases of the junction unmatched. Here the CDR3 DNA reads TGTGCCAGCAGCTTAGGACTAGCGCAATACAATGAGCAGTTCTTC. This sequence encodes CASSLGLAQYNEQFF.

The chain links TRBV7-9 to TRBJ2-7; 8 nucleotides line up with TRBD2. CDR1 and CDR2 (germline): SEHNR, FQNEAQ (reference sequence). V dropped 5 bases and J dropped 7; count of bases not matched to a gene: 13. There are 15 residues in the CDR3. CDR3 DNA: TGTGCCAGCAGCCTCATAGTCGCGGGAGGCAATGAGCAGTACTTC. This encodes CASSLIVAGGNEQYF.

This clonotype has ten or more counts. The chain combines TRBV4-1 with TRBJ2-1, with 7 bases that match TRBD2. Germline V lookup: CDR1 MGHRA, CDR2 YSYEKL. The CDR3 contains 19 residues. With 6 bases clipped from V and 0 bases from J, the junction kept 17 bases outside the gene matches. CDR3 sequence reads: CASSHDLTSDHLSYNEQFF. DNA of the CDR3: TGCGCCAGCAGTCATGACTTAACTAGCGACCACCTCTCCTACAATGAGCAGTTCTTC.

The chain carries TRBV18 and TRBJ2-1; D is perhaps TRBD1 (6 bases). Germline V gene data show CDR1 as KGHSH and CDR2 as LQKENI. The CDR3 is made up of 16 amino acids. The ends were cut back, 5 bases at V and 4 bases at J, with 18 bases in the middle. Written as DNA, the CDR3 is TGTGCCAGCTCAGAAAAAGTGGGACAAGTTTACAATGAGCAGTTCTTC. Its protein product is CASSEKVGQVYNEQFF.

The chain recombines TRBV20-1 with TRBJ2-2; 8 nucleotides agree with TRBD2. CDR3 length equals 15 residues. V gave up 0 bases and J gave up 6 bases; unmatched junction bases: 6. Looked up from germline, CDR1 is DFQATT and CDR2 is SNEGSKA (reference sequence). The CDR3 region has the DNA TGCAGTGCTAGAGATCTTGCGGGAGGTCCCGGGGAGCTGTTTTTT. Protein: CSARDLAGGPGELFF.

This clonotype was counted at least ten times. The chain has TRBV5-1 and TRBJ2-5; weak D call: TRBD2 (5 bases). The CDR3 sequence is 14 residues long. Germline CDR1 SGHRS, CDR2 YFSETQ. Trimming took 0 bases from V and 5 from J, leaving 11 bases between them. The CDR3 DNA reads TGCGCCAGCAGCTTGGAGGCTAGAGGGGAGACCCAGTACTTC. It codes for CASSLEARGETQYF.

This chain links TRBV4-1 with TRBJ2-1, with D perhaps TRBD2 (6 bases). Germline CDR1 is MGHRA and CDR2 is YSYEKL. This CDR3 has 16 residues. The germline V and J ends were trimmed by 4 bases and 7 bases, with 20 bases remaining between them. The CDR3 DNA sequence: TGCGCCAGCAGCCTACGGGTGTTTTTAGCGGCAAATGAGCAGTTCTTC. Amino acid sequence: CASSLRVFLAANEQFF.

This clonotype was detected a few times. J is TRBJ2-1 and V is TRBV12-3 or TRBV12-4, with 8 positions matching TRBD2. CDR3 length: 15 amino acids. With 7 bases clipped from V and 5 bases from J, the junction kept 10 bases outside the gene matches. The CDR3 DNA follows: TGTGCCAGCACTACTAGGGTAGCGGGAAACAATGAGCAGTTCTTC. It yields the protein CASTTRVAGNNEQFF.

This clonotype was picked up a small number of times. This chain joins TRBV2 and TRBJ2-5, with 7 bases identical to TRBD1. The CDR3 has 14 residues. The ends lost 5 bases at V and 3 bases at J; junction bases unmatched: 6. Germline-derived CDR1 and CDR2 are SNHLY and FYNNEI. CDR3 sequence (DNA): TGTGCCAGCAGTAAAAATACAGGGGAAGAGACCCAGTACTTC. This codes for CASSKNTGEETQYF.

In this sample, this clonotype turned up a few times. The J gene is TRBJ2-7, the V gene TRBV20-1; TRBD1 might be the D (5 bases). Trimming stripped 0 bases from V and 7 bases from J, with 13 bases between. Germline V lookup: CDR1 DFQATT, CDR2 SNEGSKA (reference sequence). This CDR3 has 13 residues. Written as DNA, the CDR3 is TGCAGTGCTAGAGATGGGCGCCCAGGGGAGCAGTACTTC. It specifies CSARDGRPGEQYF.

The chain is built from TRBV3-1 and TRBJ2-1; possibly TRBD1 for D (9 bases). The germline gives CDR1 LGHDT, CDR2 YNNKEL (reference sequence). The CDR3 contains 16 residues. V was pared by 4 bases and J by 6 bases, with 19 bases between. CDR3 in amino acids: CASSPSIAGQGNEQFF. The CDR3 DNA sequence: TGTGCCAGCAGCCCAAGCATAGCGGGACAGGGCAATGAGCAGTTCTTC.

In regard to this clonotype: This may arise from a read error, as a much more abundant clone is one base away. The conserved final phenylalanine or tryptophan is absent from the CDR3, which likely points to a read error. The chain couples TRBV12-3 or TRBV12-4 to TRBJ2-1; 7 nucleotides agree with TRBD2. This CDR3 comprises 12 residues. V was pared by 6 bases and J by 12 bases, with 8 bases of the junction left unmatched. The CDR3: CASSPPWEGQFS. The CDR3 DNA follows: TGTGCCAGCAGCCCCCCTTGGGAGGGGCAGTTCTCC.

This clonotype came up a few times. The chain joins TRBV7-6 to TRBJ2-2; 9 nucleotides align to TRBD1. The CDR3 has 16 amino acids. Germline V lookup: CDR1 SGHVS, CDR2 FNYEAQ. The ends lost 5 bases at V and 4 bases at J; junction bases unmatched: 8. The CDR3 DNA is TGTGCCAGCAGCCCATACCGGGACAGGGCCACCGGGGAGCTGTTTTTT. It is translated as CASSPYRDRATGELFF.